The T cell receptor beta chain under discussion was sequenced for a study of blood T cell repertoires in COVID-19 (dated by TCRdb to between 2020 and 2021). In the study overall: The collaborator samples originated in the United States, Italy and Spain and spanned the acute and convalescent phases of COVID-19. The samples were drawn from the first 160 participants of the ongoing ImmuneRACE study and from under 1,500 subjects provided by 6 global collaborators. The prospective study material was composed of cDNA or gDNA derived from T cells, B-cell-depleted T cells, or PBMCs. The repertoires were released in a freely available public database meant as a resource for research on the immune response to SARS-CoV-2. Sample metadata almost always included a de-identified subject ID, COVID-19 status, age in years and sex. HLA class I and class II types, where available, came from metadata supplied by the sample provider rather than from assay-based typing. Subjects who had been exposed to COVID-19, were actively infected with it, or had recovered from it provided the deeply sampled blood TCRbeta repertoires that made up the dataset. What the research found in general, with its limitations: Clinical and demographic metadata were provided uncurated, with the amount varying by source and participant.

TCRbeta CDR3 regions were amplified from genomic DNA using the immunoSEQ Assay, a bias-controlled multiplex PCR. The study's own analysis went as follows. The number of nucleated cells in each sample was estimated from the amplification of reference gene primers within the assay. To quantify the absolute abundance of each unique TCRbeta CDR3 rearrangement, sequence reads were collapsed and filtered. For each sample, productive Simpson clonality was calculated as the square root of Simpson's diversity index across productive rearrangements. Here the immuneACCESS table is served through TCRdb, limited to in-frame sequences with V and J called. Missing clones are a known gap in these copies; in checked studies unresolved V genes cover under half, and the rest lacks a known reason. The V and J calls and the clone size are those of that table, but D and trimming were determined from the DNA. Here the sample has 150,000 to 200,000 clones; about 86% occur a single time. The ten top clones hold under 3% of the sample.

CDR1 and CDR2 (LNHDA, SQIVND) derive from the germline V gene (reference sequence). The CDR3 goes from the cysteine to the phenylalanine over 15 residues. The entry retains the CDR3 DNA only, 45 bases that are in frame from base 1. After removal of 7 bases from V and 5 bases from J, the junction retains 13 bases not matched to a gene. The table lists this clone with a few counts. This clone's antigen is unknown. Within one base of it there is no much larger clone, and no base qualities were kept. Each collaborating institution followed its own protocols to collect whole blood in K2EDTA tubes. For TCRbeta analysis, collaborators shipped samples in one of three forms: frozen whole blood, isolated PBMCs, or DNA extracted from either of those sample types.

Here the chain combines TRBV19 and TRBJ1-1; 7 central nucleotides agree with TRBD1. The sample comprised peripheral blood. The clonotype was recovered from a woman in her twenties or thirties with active or convalescent COVID-19. The CDR3 here reads CASTVGQMGRTEAFF. Here is the DNA: TGTGCCAGTACCGTGGGACAGATGGGAAGGACTGAAGCTTTCTTT.